This T cell receptor beta chain emerged from a study of human T cells and chemical hapten exposure. Study-level information: Across samples, TCR yields varied, mostly owing to small differences in pooled library volumes. The study, taken as a whole, reports: There were significantly more large CDR3 similarity clusters among expanded TCRs than among controls. There was a positive correlation between PT1 expanded TCR counts and patch test score.

Library preparation tagged each individual cDNA molecule with a unique molecular identifier. TCRdb ran MiXCR on the RACE reads and lists one entry per CDR3 protein. The table lists more than 35,000 distinct CDR3 sequences, roughly 12% of them singletons. As to time point: patch test 3, about 24 weeks after DPC sensitization. The sample's treatment: therapeutic diphenylcyclopropenone sensitization with weekly scalp DPC. The authors extracted total RNA from unfractionated whole blood. Ten or more counts support this clonotype. Its antigen is unidentified. CDR1 is MNHEY and CDR2 is SMNVEV in the germline V gene (reference sequence). The ends were cut back, 3 bases at V and 1 base at J, with 13 bases in the middle. The length of the CDR3 is 15 residues.

Sequencing was performed on whole blood, taken in connection with sensitization to the hapten diphenylcyclopropenone (DPC). The chain links TRBV27 to TRBJ2-7, with D unresolved. This receptor was obtained from a woman between 40 and 55 years old with alopecia areata. Some clones in this sample may be carry-over from other donors' samples. CDR3 bases: TGTGCCAGCAGTTTGGTGTACCCCATTTCCTACGAGCAGTACTTC. This encodes CASSLVYPISYEQYF.